The 20 T cell receptor beta chains below come from one sample, sequenced in a study of CD8+ T cells in alopecia areata. The treatment: oral pan-JAK inhibitor, 5-10 mg twice daily. Reverse transcribed after extraction, RNA yielded cDNA as the sequencing template. Assay used: immunoSEQ multiplex PCR; TCRdb lists only in-frame clones, some missing. Seen here are approximately 170,000 clones, around three fifths observed once, and the top ten hold 13% to 15%. The specimen was CD4+ T cells sorted from blood, collected at week 24, from a patient treated with tofacitinib. These receptors all stem from a human donor with alopecia areata.

This chain uses TRBV5-1 with TRBJ2-3, with D unclear. The CDR3 extends over 15 amino acids. Germline loops: CDR1 SGHRS, CDR2 YFSETQ. V was cut by 0 bases and J by 6 bases, with 14 bases left in between. As DNA, the CDR3 is TGCGCCAGCAGCTTGGTGCAGGTACCGAAGGATACGCAGTATTTT. This translates into CASSLVQVPKDTQYF.

The chain employs TRBV30 and TRBJ1-2; D perhaps matches TRBD1 (5 bases). Germline lookup yields CDR1 GTSNPN and CDR2 SVGIG (reference sequence). The CDR3 consists of 13 residues. V was cut by 3 bases and J by 6 bases, with 14 bases left in between. CDR3 amino acids: CAWSPSGEDGYTF. For the CDR3, the DNA is TGTGCCTGGAGCCCTTCGGGGGAGGATGGCTACACCTTC.

The chain links TRBV29-1 to TRBJ2-3, with 13 bases that match TRBD2. The V gene's germline CDR1 is SQVTM and CDR2 ANQGSEA. The trim removed 8 bases at V and 1 base at J, leaving 6 bases unmatched. The CDR3 has 15 amino acids. The chain's CDR3 is CSQTGTSGGTDTQYF. The CDR3 DNA reads TGCAGCCAGACAGGGACTAGCGGGGGCACAGATACGCAGTATTTT.

The chain combines TRBV19 with TRBJ2-1; D is ambiguous. Per the germline V gene, CDR1 is LNHDA and CDR2 is SQIVND (reference sequence). Trimming shortened V by 7 bases and J by 2 bases, and 12 bases separated the two germline ends. This CDR3 is 14 amino acids long. The CDR3 nucleotides are TGTGCCAGTATTGGGCCTGGGACCTACAATGAGCAGTTCTTC. Its translation is CASIGPGTYNEQFF.

The chain uses TRBV2 and TRBJ2-2; either TRBD1 or TRBD2 may fit D (5 bases each). The CDR3 covers 13 residues. V lost 6 bases to trimming and J lost 3 bases, with 8 bases between them. Per the germline V gene, CDR1 is SNHLY and CDR2 is FYNNEI. CDR3 protein: CASRGDHTGELFF. The CDR3 nucleotides read TGTGCCAGCAGGGGGGACCACACCGGGGAGCTGTTTTTT.

This chain uses TRBV9 with TRBJ2-1; 8 bases are a match to TRBD2. The CDR3 length is 14 residues. V gave up 0 bases and J gave up 4 bases; unmatched junction bases: 0. Germline values: CDR1 SGDLS, CDR2 YYNGEE. The CDR3 here is CASSVVAGYNEQFF. The CDR3, as DNA: TGTGCCAGCAGCGTAGTAGCGGGGTACAATGAGCAGTTCTTC.

This clone has a handful of counts. The CDR3 DNA reads as TGTGCCAGCAGCATACAGGGGGCCTCCTACAATGAGCAGTTCTTC. Translation gives CASSIQGASYNEQFF. The chain is built from TRBV6-5 and TRBJ2-1; 9 nucleotides line up with TRBD1. The J segment lost 0 bases and the V segment lost 6 bases, leaving 3 bases of the junction unmatched. The CDR3 contains 15 residues. Germline-derived CDR1 and CDR2 are MNHEY and SVGAGI.

The chain combines TRBV29-1 with TRBJ2-3, with D perhaps given as TRBD1 or TRBD2 (6 bases each). The CDR3 totals 14 residues. V gave up 8 bases and J gave up 4 bases, with 19 bases separating them. Germline values: CDR1 SQVTM, CDR2 ANQGSEA. The CDR3 sequence is CSFGGGGRADTQYF. The CDR3 DNA is TGCAGCTTCGGCGGAGGGGGGCGGGCAGATACGCAGTATTTT.

The J gene is TRBJ2-7, the V gene TRBV15; 7 bases are a match to TRBD1. The CDR3 spans 17 residues. In germline, CDR1 is LNHNV, CDR2 YYDKDF (reference sequence). Trimming at V came to 2 bases and at J to 1 base, leaving 11 bases not matched to a gene. CDR3 sequence: CATSRSTGTVRSYEQYF. CDR3 nucleotides: TGTGCCACCAGCAGATCAACAGGGACAGTAAGATCCTACGAGCAGTACTTC.

The chain links TRBV6-6 to TRBJ1-2; maybe TRBD1 (6 bases). Germline lookup yields CDR1 MNHNY and CDR2 SVGAGI (reference sequence). The CDR3 runs to 12 residues. Deletions cut 5 bases from V and 4 bases from J, with 8 bases between. The CDR3 nucleotides are TGTGCCAGCAGTGGACAGACCTATGGCTACACCTTC. It yields the protein CASSGQTYGYTF.

This chain connects TRBV30 to TRBJ2-3; D remains ambiguous. The CDR3 extends over 15 amino acids. Trimming removed 0 bases from V and 0 bases from J, with 10 bases in between. Looked up from germline, CDR1 is GTSNPN and CDR2 is SVGIG (reference sequence). As DNA, the CDR3 is TGTGCCTGGAGTGTACGTGGATCTAGCACAGATACGCAGTATTTT. This encodes CAWSVRGSSTDTQYF.

This clone was observed a single time. This chain links TRBV29-1 with TRBJ1-1; 9 bases are a match to TRBD1. The CDR3 is 13 residues long. Looked up from germline, CDR1 is SQVTM and CDR2 is ANQGSEA. Germline trimming cut 7 bases from V and 5 bases from J; bases unmatched to any gene: 8. The DNA for the CDR3 is TGCAGCGGGGACAGGGTGATGTTTACTGAAGCTTTCTTT. The encoded protein is CSGDRVMFTEAFF. The whole variable domain, remainder taken from reference TRBV29-1 and TRBJ1-1, is SAVISQKPSRDICQRGTSLTIQCQVDSQVTMMFWYRQQPGQSLTLIATANQGSEATYESGFVIDKFPISRPNLTFSTLTVSNMSPEDSSIYLCSGDRVMFTEAFFGQGTRLTVV.

This clone was observed a few times. CDR3 in DNA: TGTGCCTGGAGTGTACGGCTTAATGAAAAACTGTTTTTT. It specifies CAWSVRLNEKLFF. The chain uses TRBV30 and TRBJ1-4; D not resolved. This CDR3 contains 13 residues. Between the trimmed V and J ends, which lost 0 bases and 4 bases, there was a span of 6 bases. The germline V gene encodes CDR1 GTSNPN and CDR2 SVGIG (reference sequence).

CDR3 residues: CASSRQRYNEQFF. The CDR3 DNA sequence: TGTGCCAGCAGCCGACAGAGGTACAATGAGCAGTTCTTC. V usage is TRBV11-2 and J usage is TRBJ2-1, with D possibly matching TRBD1 (5 bases). Trimming took 5 bases from V and 4 from J, leaving 9 bases between them. This CDR3 is built from 13 residues. The germline CDR1 and CDR2 sequences are SGHAT and FQNNGV.

The chain employs TRBV5-6 and TRBJ2-3, with 8 bases identical to TRBD2. The germline CDR1 and CDR2 sequences are SGHDT and YYEEEE. The CDR3 contains 17 residues. The junction had 7 bases not matched to a gene; V was cut back by 1 base and J by 0 bases. Here the CDR3 DNA reads TGTGCCAGCAGCTTGAAGAGCGGGGGTGCTAGCACAGATACGCAGTATTTT. Translated: CASSLKSGGASTDTQYF. The variable domain in full, completed from reference TRBV5-6 and TRBJ2-3, reads DAGVTQSPTHLIKTRGQQVTLRCSPKSGHDTVSWYQQALGQGPQFIFQYYEEEERQRGNFPDRFSGHQFPNYSSELNVNALLLGDSALYLCASSLKSGGASTDTQYFGPGTRLTVL.

In this sample, this clone turned up once. The chain carries TRBV4-2 and TRBJ1-1, with D tentatively TRBD1 (6 bases). Looked up from germline, CDR1 is LGHNA and CDR2 is YNFKEQ. Trimming pared 4 bases from V and 6 bases from J, leaving 18 bases between. The CDR3 length is 15 residues. The CDR3 loop is CASSPSGGGVAEAFF. CDR3 sequence (DNA): TGTGCCAGCAGCCCCTCCGGGGGCGGTGTCGCTGAAGCTTTCTTT.

This sequence joins TRBV30 and TRBJ1-6, with TRBD1 identical over 8 bases. This CDR3 spans 14 amino acids. Germline trimming cut 1 base from V and 9 bases from J; bases unmatched to any gene: 5. In germline, CDR1 is GTSNPN, CDR2 SVGIG (reference sequence). The CDR3 here is CAWSGQGSISPLHF. DNA of the CDR3: TGTGCCTGGAGTGGACAGGGGAGTATTTCACCCCTCCACTTT.

This chain uses TRBV4-1 with TRBJ2-4; tentatively, D is TRBD2 (5 bases). The CDR3 totals 16 residues. V was cut by 1 base and J by 0 bases, with 10 bases left in between. The V gene's germline CDR1 is MGHRA and CDR2 YSYEKL. Here the CDR3 reads CASSQAGILAKNIQYF. The CDR3 DNA is TGCGCCAGCAGCCAAGCGGGGATTCTAGCCAAAAACATTCAGTACTTC.

This clone was found a few times. This chain joins TRBV19 and TRBJ2-2; 8 bases line up with TRBD1. V gave up 7 bases and J gave up 4 bases; unmatched junction bases: 8. Germline CDR1 and CDR2: LNHDA and SQIVND (reference sequence). This CDR3 is built from 15 residues. CDR3 protein: CASKGQGAGTGELFF. In nucleotides, the CDR3 is TGTGCCAGTAAGGGGCAGGGGGCCGGCACCGGGGAGCTGTTTTTT.

This chain connects TRBV5-1 to TRBJ2-7; TRBD2 matches 7 bases. Germline V gene lookup returns CDR1 SGHRS and CDR2 YFSETQ. The CDR3 spans 14 residues. V gave up 3 bases and J gave up 0 bases; unmatched junction bases: 3. CDR3 sequence reads: CASSSSGNSYEQYF. CDR3 coding DNA: TGCGCCAGCAGCTCCAGCGGGAACTCCTACGAGCAGTACTTC. The variable domain in full, completed from reference TRBV5-1 and TRBJ2-7, reads KAGVTQTPRYLIKTRGQQVTLSCSPISGHRSVSWYQQTPGQGLQFLFEYFSETQRNKGNFPGRFSGRQFSNSRSEMNVSTLELGDSALYLCASSSSGNSYEQYFGPGTRLTVT.